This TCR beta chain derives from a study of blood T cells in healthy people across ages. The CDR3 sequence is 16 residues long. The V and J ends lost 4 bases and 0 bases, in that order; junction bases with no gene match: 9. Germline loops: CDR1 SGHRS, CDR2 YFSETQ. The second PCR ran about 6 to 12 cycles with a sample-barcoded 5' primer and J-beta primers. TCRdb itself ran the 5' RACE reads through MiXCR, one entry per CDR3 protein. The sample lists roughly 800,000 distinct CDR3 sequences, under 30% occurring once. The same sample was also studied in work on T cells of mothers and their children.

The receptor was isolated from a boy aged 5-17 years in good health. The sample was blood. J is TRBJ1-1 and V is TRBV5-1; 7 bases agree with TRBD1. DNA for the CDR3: TGCGCCAGCAGCCCGAGGGCAGGGGGGGTGAACACTGAAGCTTTCTTT. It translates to CASSPRAGGVNTEAFF. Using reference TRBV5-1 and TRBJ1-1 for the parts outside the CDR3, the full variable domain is KAGVTQTPRYLIKTRGQQVTLSCSPISGHRSVSWYQQTPGQGLQFLFEYFSETQRNKGNFPGRFSGRQFSNSRSEMNVSTLELGDSALYLCASSPRAGGVNTEAFFGQGTRLTVV.